Shown below are 14 T cell receptor beta chains from a single sample sequenced in a study of blood T cell repertoires in COVID-19. Here immunoSEQ multiplex PCR was the method, and the copy in TCRdb shows in-frame clones only, minus some. The sample holds over 50,000 clones, about 89% seen once. Material for sequencing was peripheral blood. All receptors derive from a man aged 55-75 years with acute or convalescent COVID-19.

V is TRBV30 and J is TRBJ1-5, with a tentative D call TRBD1 (6 bases). The CDR3 has 16 amino acids. Trimming took 4 bases from V and 0 from J, leaving 16 bases between them. In germline, CDR1 is GTSNPN, CDR2 SVGIG (reference sequence). CDR3 sequence reads: CAWKPGEAYSNQPQHF. The CDR3 DNA is TGTGCCTGGAAACCAGGGGAAGCATATAGCAATCAGCCCCAGCATTTT.

The genes are TRBV27 and TRBJ1-2, with D unresolved. Trimming took off 4 bases at V and 1 base at J, with 7 bases between the two ends. The CDR3 length is 13 residues. The V gene's germline CDR1 is MNHEY and CDR2 SMNVEV (reference sequence). As DNA, the CDR3 is TGTGCCAGCAGTTCGCAGATTAACTATGGCTACACCTTC. As protein: CASSSQINYGYTF.

J is TRBJ1-5 and V is TRBV4-3; D possibly corresponds to TRBD1 (5 bases). Germline CDR1 reads LGHNA; CDR2 reads YSLEER. This CDR3 is 15 amino acids long. Trimming removed 0 bases at V and 6 bases at J, with 12 bases between. The CDR3 coding sequence is TGCGCCAGCAGCCAAGACAGGGCGGGAAGTCAGCCCCAGCATTTT. Translated, it gives CASSQDRAGSQPQHF.

V and J are TRBV9 and TRBJ2-2, with D possibly TRBD1 on 6 matching bases. V was clipped by 3 bases and J by 5 bases, with 11 bases between them. The germline V gene has CDR1 SGDLS and CDR2 YYNGEE. CDR3 length: 14 amino acids. CDR3 in amino acids: CASSGSGATGELFF. CDR3 sequence (DNA): TGTGCCAGCAGCGGGTCAGGGGCGACCGGGGAGCTGTTTTTT. The full variable domain, rest sourced from reference TRBV9 and TRBJ2-2, is DSGVTQTPKHLITATGQRVTLRCSPRSGDLSVYWYQQSLDQGLQFLIQYYNGEERAKGNILERFSAQQFPDLHSELNLSSLELGDSALYFCASSGSGATGELFFGEGSRLTVL.

The chain uses TRBV5-4 and TRBJ1-2; the D gene is possibly TRBD1 (6 bases). This CDR3 is built from 16 residues. V lost 7 bases, J lost 5 bases, and 24 bases lay in between. The germline CDR1 and CDR2 sequences are SGHNT and YYREEE (reference sequence). CDR3 region: CASRALGGARGYGYTF. DNA of the CDR3: TGTGCCAGCCGGGCACTGGGGGGGGCTAGGGGATATGGCTACACCTTC.

The chain carries TRBV12-3 or TRBV12-4 and TRBJ2-7; D is undetermined. The CDR3 covers 12 residues. V shed 8 bases and J shed 5 bases, with 13 bases lying between them. In DNA, the CDR3 is TGTGCCAGCCGCTCAGGTCTCCACGAGCAGTACTTC. It encodes CASRSGLHEQYF.

This clone was found once. This chain links TRBV20-1 with TRBJ2-2, with a tentative D call TRBD2 (7 bases). Germline lookup yields CDR1 DFQATT and CDR2 SNEGSKA (reference sequence). The CDR3 extends over 14 amino acids. Trimming took off 3 bases at V and 3 bases at J, with 11 bases between the two ends. Here the CDR3 DNA reads TGCAGTGCTAGTCAAGGGGGGGACACCGGGGAGCTGTTTTTT. Encoded protein: CSASQGGDTGELFF.

The chain has TRBV10-2 and TRBJ2-2; D is possibly TRBD2 (6 bases). CDR3 length: 13 amino acids. V lost 6 bases and J 9 bases, leaving 14 bases between the germline ends. Germline V CDR1 and CDR2: WSHSY, SAAADI. CDR3 DNA: TGCGCCAGCAGCGGGTCGCGGGGCCGGGAGCTGTTTTTT. Residues: CASSGSRGRELFF.

The J gene is TRBJ1-6, the V gene TRBV19; 10 bases align to TRBD1. Germline V lookup: CDR1 LNHDA, CDR2 SQIVND (reference sequence). The CDR3 covers 17 residues. Trimming at V came to 6 bases and at J to 6 bases, leaving 11 bases not matched to a gene. This chain's CDR3 is CASSHGQGGNSNSPLHF. The CDR3 DNA follows: TGTGCCAGTAGCCACGGACAGGGGGGCAATTCTAATTCACCCCTCCACTTT.

The CDR3 spells CATSRVGGSGYGYTF. The CDR3 region has the DNA TGTGCCACCAGCAGAGTCGGGGGTTCCGGCTATGGCTACACCTTC. V usage is TRBV15 and J usage is TRBJ1-2; perhaps TRBD1 as D (5 bases). CDR1 and CDR2 from the germline V gene are LNHNV and YYDKDF (reference sequence). The CDR3 covers 15 residues. Trimming cost V 1 base and J 4 bases, with 13 bases left between them.

This chain links TRBV6-5 with TRBJ1-5; no clear D. This CDR3 has 15 residues. Trimming took 0 bases from V and 2 from J, leaving 8 bases between them. CDR1 MNHEY and CDR2 SVGAGI come from the germline V gene. The CDR3 region has the DNA TGTGCCAGCAGTTACTCCGGGTATGGCAATCAGCCCCAGCATTTT. This codes for CASSYSGYGNQPQHF.

This chain links TRBV7-9 with TRBJ2-7; TRBD2 matches at 11 bases. After removal of 5 bases from V and 2 bases from J, the junction contained 5 bases not matched to a gene. The germline V gene has CDR1 SEHNR and CDR2 FQNEAQ (reference sequence). The length of the CDR3 is 15 residues. The CDR3 spells CASSPTSGGAYEQYF. For the CDR3, the DNA is TGTGCCAGCAGCCCTACTAGCGGGGGAGCCTACGAGCAGTACTTC.

V and J are TRBV7-8 and TRBJ1-3, with a weak D call TRBD1 (5 bases). Trimming cost V 1 base and J 0 bases, with 19 bases left between them. Germline V gives CDR1 SGHVS, CDR2 FQNEAQ. The CDR3 runs 19 residues. CDR3 DNA sequence: TGTGCCAGCAGCTTAGAGTTCCGCGACAGTCACCTCTCTGGAAACACCATATATTTT. It encodes CASSLEFRDSHLSGNTIYF.

This clone occurred a few times. The chain couples TRBV4-2 to TRBJ2-5; TRBD1 matches at 7 bases. Germline V gene lookup returns CDR1 LGHNA and CDR2 YNFKEQ. The CDR3 is 13 amino acids. V trimming: 5 bases; J trimming: 1 base; junction bases outside the gene matches: 1. This CDR3 reads CASSGTVQETQYF. CDR3 nucleotide sequence: TGTGCCAGCAGCGGGACAGTCCAAGAGACCCAGTACTTC.